This T cell receptor (beta chain) was recorded in a study of a mutant IDH1 vaccine in newly diagnosed glioma. Overall study context: Of the patients given treatment, approximately 60% were male and about 40% were female, and a mean age of roughly 40 years was recorded. Pretreatment consisted of radiotherapy, temozolomide, or both, with most receiving both.

V lost 0 bases and J lost 8, with 19 bases in between. The CDR3 is 16 amino acids. Looked up from germline, CDR1 is LGHNA and CDR2 is YSLEER. As to time point: week 5, during vaccination. Doses of 300 ug of mutant IDH1 20-mer peptide were given with topical imiquimod. Data came from immunoSEQ multiplex PCR; TCRdb stores just in-frame clones and leaves some out. Altogether 25,000 to 35,000 clones are present, roughly 90% being singletons, with the ten largest covering over 15%. Of note for this clone: Antigen: not known.

The J gene is TRBJ1-2, the V gene TRBV4-3; D gene unclear. The sequence was obtained from a man between 18 and 29 years old with glioma. This sample comprised PBMCs, obtained from a glioma patient whose treatment included an IDH1 peptide vaccine. The CDR3 DNA reads TGCGCCAGCAGCCAAGATCCGGGATCAATCTCGGGGGGCTACACCTTC. This codes for CASSQDPGSISGGYTF.